The sequence of this TCR beta chain was determined in a study of early T cells in non-severe SARS-CoV-2 infection. The overall study: Bulk RNA taken from unsorted whole blood was sequenced, leaving chains unpaired.

There are many counts of this clonotype. Its specificity is unknown. Whole-study results and caveats: Sequences matched to VDJdb favored anti-spike CD8 responses, while private and CD4 specificities were missed.

Unique molecular identifiers tagged individual cDNA molecules. Each CDR3 protein is one row after TCRdb ran MiXCR on the 5' RACE reads. The sample carries tens of thousands of distinct CDR3 sequences, roughly 11% recorded once. V dropped 4 bases and J dropped 0; count of bases not matched to a gene: 4. CDR1 and CDR2 (germline): SGHRS, YFSETQ. The CDR3 is 15 amino acids. The sequence was collected from an adult who was a healthcare worker with PCR-confirmed SARS-CoV-2 infection or an uninfected control (not recorded which). The chain joins TRBV5-1 to TRBJ2-7, with TRBD2 matching over 10 bases. Sequences were obtained from whole blood. This chain's CDR3 is CASSLGLAASYEQYF. As DNA, the CDR3 is TGCGCCAGCAGCCTCGGACTAGCGGCCTCCTACGAGCAGTACTTC.